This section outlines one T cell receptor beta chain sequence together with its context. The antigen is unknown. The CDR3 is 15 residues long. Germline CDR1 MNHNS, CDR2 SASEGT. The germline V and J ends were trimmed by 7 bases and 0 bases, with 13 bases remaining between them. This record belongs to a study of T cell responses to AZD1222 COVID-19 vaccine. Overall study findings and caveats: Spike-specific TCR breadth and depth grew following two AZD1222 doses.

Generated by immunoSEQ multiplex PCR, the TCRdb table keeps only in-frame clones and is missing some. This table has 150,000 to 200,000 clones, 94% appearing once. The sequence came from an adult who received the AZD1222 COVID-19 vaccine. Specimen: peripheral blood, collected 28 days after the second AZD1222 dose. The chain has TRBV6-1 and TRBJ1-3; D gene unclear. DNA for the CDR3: TGTGCCAGCACCGGACTCGGGAGCTCTGGAAACACCATATATTTT. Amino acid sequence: CASTGLGSSGNTIYF.